This T cell receptor beta chain was observed in a study of yellow fever vaccine responses in identical twins. Germline V lookup: CDR1 SGHVS, CDR2 FNYEAQ. This CDR3 is built from 17 residues. The trim removed 3 bases at V and 6 bases at J, leaving 13 bases unmatched. TCRdb re-called the RT-PCR reads through MiXCR, storing one row per CDR3 protein. Among 30,000 to 40,000 distinct CDR3 sequences listed, almost 60% were seen once. This sequence was found in a young woman who received the yellow fever vaccine. The chain recombines TRBV7-6 with TRBJ2-2; TRBD2 agrees at 7 bases. The sequences come from T cells from blood (PBMCs), unsorted or a sorted subset (not recorded which), collected before or after yellow fever vaccination (not recorded which). The CDR3 spells CASSFLTSASWAGELFF. The CDR3 DNA reads as TGTGCCAGCAGCTTCCTTACTAGCGCCAGTTGGGCCGGGGAGCTGTTTTTT. Variable domain in full (rest from reference TRBV7-6 and TRBJ2-2): GAGVSQSPRYKVTKRGQDVALRCDPISGHVSLYWYRQALGQGPEFLTYFNYEAQQDKSGLPNDRFSAERPEGSISTLTIQRTEQRDSAMYRCASSFLTSASWAGELFFGEGSRLTVL.